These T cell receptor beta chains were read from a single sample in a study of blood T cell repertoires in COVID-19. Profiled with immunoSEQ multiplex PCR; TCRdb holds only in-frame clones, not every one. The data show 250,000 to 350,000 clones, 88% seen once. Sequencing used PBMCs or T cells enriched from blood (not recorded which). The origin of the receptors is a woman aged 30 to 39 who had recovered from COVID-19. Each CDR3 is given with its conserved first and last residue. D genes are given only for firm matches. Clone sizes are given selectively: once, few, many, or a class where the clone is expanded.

cdr3_aa: CASSQAPSGGLREQFF; cdr3_nt: TGCGCCAGCAGCCAAGCCCCTAGCGGGGGTCTTCGGGAGCAGTTCTTC; j_call: TRBJ2-1; clone_size: -; d_call: TRBD2; v_call: TRBV4-3
cdr3_aa: CASSLDRGDQPQHF; cdr3_nt: TGTGCCAGCAGCTTAGACAGGGGTGATCAGCCCCAGCATTTT; j_call: TRBJ1-5; clone_size: -; d_call: TRBD1; v_call: TRBV2
cdr3_aa: CASSPGGTLGNQPQHF; cdr3_nt: TGTGCCAGCTCACCAGGGGGGACGTTAGGCAATCAGCCCCAGCATTTT; j_call: TRBJ1-5; clone_size: -; d_call: -; v_call: TRBV18
cdr3_aa: CASGTGSSSYNSPLHF; cdr3_nt: TGTGCCAGCGGGACAGGTTCTAGCTCCTATAATTCACCCCTCCACTTT; j_call: TRBJ1-6; clone_size: -; d_call: TRBD1; v_call: TRBV27
cdr3_aa: CASSLSRGGYTEAFF; cdr3_nt: TGTGCCAGCAGTTTATCGCGGGGGGGCTACACTGAAGCTTTCTTT; j_call: TRBJ1-1; clone_size: -; d_call: -; v_call: TRBV27
cdr3_aa: CASSDRGGSNSPLHF; cdr3_nt: TGTGCCAGCAGTGATCGGGGGGGCTCTAATTCACCCCTCCACTTT; j_call: TRBJ1-6; clone_size: -; d_call: -; v_call: TRBV2
cdr3_aa: CASSLLGGTYGYTF; cdr3_nt: TGTGCCAGCAGCCTCCTAGGGGGTACCTATGGCTACACCTTC; j_call: TRBJ1-2; clone_size: -; d_call: -; v_call: TRBV6-5
cdr3_aa: CSVLQERGGYTF; cdr3_nt: TGCAGCGTCTTACAGGAGCGAGGTGGCTACACCTTC; j_call: TRBJ1-2; clone_size: -; d_call: -; v_call: TRBV29-1
cdr3_aa: CASSYGGSFYGNTIYF; cdr3_nt: TGTGCCAGCAGTTACGGGGGGTCCTTTTATGGAAACACCATATATTTT; j_call: TRBJ1-3; clone_size: -; d_call: -; v_call: TRBV6-5
cdr3_aa: CASSLDRNRVGYTF; cdr3_nt: TGTGCCAGCAGCTTAGACCGTAACAGGGTTGGCTACACCTTC; j_call: TRBJ1-2; clone_size: -; d_call: -; v_call: TRBV11-2
cdr3_aa: CASSPIRGGLHLEQFF; cdr3_nt: TGTGCCAGCAGCCCTATCCGGGGGGGACTCCACTTGGAGCAGTTCTTC; j_call: TRBJ2-1; clone_size: -; d_call: TRBD2; v_call: TRBV3-1/TRBV3-2
cdr3_aa: CASSLAGVHTEAFF; cdr3_nt: TGTGCCAGCAGCTTGGCCGGGGTTCACACTGAAGCTTTCTTT; j_call: TRBJ1-1; clone_size: -; d_call: -; v_call: TRBV5-4
cdr3_aa: CASHPGQGISGANVLTF; cdr3_nt: TGTGCCAGCCATCCGGGACAGGGAATCTCTGGGGCCAACGTCCTGACTTTC; j_call: TRBJ2-6; clone_size: -; d_call: TRBD1; v_call: TRBV18
cdr3_aa: CASSEKTGAQANYGYTF; cdr3_nt: TGCGCCAGCAGTGAGAAGACAGGCGCCCAAGCTAACTATGGCTACACCTTC; j_call: TRBJ1-2; clone_size: -; d_call: -; v_call: TRBV10-2
cdr3_aa: CASSPRTGAPTAQYF; cdr3_nt: TGTGCCAGCTCACCAAGGACAGGGGCCCCAACGGCCCAGTACTTC; j_call: TRBJ2-5; clone_size: once; d_call: TRBD1; v_call: TRBV18
cdr3_aa: CASSSGTGGLGTEAFF; cdr3_nt: TGCGCCAGCAGCTCTGGGACAGGGGGCCTCGGGACTGAAGCTTTCTTT; j_call: TRBJ1-1; clone_size: once; d_call: TRBD1; v_call: TRBV5-1
cdr3_aa: CASSPTGFDSPLHF; cdr3_nt: TGTGCCAGCAGCCCGACAGGTTTTGATTCACCCCTCCACTTT; j_call: TRBJ1-6; clone_size: -; d_call: -; v_call: TRBV13
cdr3_aa: CASSYTGETQYF; cdr3_nt: TGTGCCAGCAGTTATACAGGAGAGACCCAGTACTTC; j_call: TRBJ2-5; clone_size: -; d_call: -; v_call: TRBV6-2/TRBV6-3
cdr3_aa: CASSAYREASGYTF; cdr3_nt: TGTGCCAGTAGTGCGTACAGGGAAGCCTCTGGCTACACCTTC; j_call: TRBJ1-2; clone_size: -; d_call: -; v_call: TRBV19
cdr3_aa: CASGLAGGQETQYF; cdr3_nt: TGCGCCAGCGGGTTAGCGGGAGGGCAAGAGACCCAGTACTTC; j_call: TRBJ2-5; clone_size: once; d_call: TRBD2; v_call: TRBV5-1
cdr3_aa: CASSYGEGTQPQHF; cdr3_nt: TGTGCCAGCAGTTATGGGGAGGGGACTCAGCCCCAGCATTTT; j_call: TRBJ1-5; clone_size: -; d_call: -; v_call: TRBV6-6
cdr3_aa: CASSRTPGGTEAFF; cdr3_nt: TGTGCCAGCTCACGCACCCCGGGGGGCACTGAAGCTTTCTTT; j_call: TRBJ1-1; clone_size: -; d_call: -; v_call: TRBV18
cdr3_aa: CASSLAQGYRSEQYF; cdr3_nt: TGTGCCAGCAGCTTAGCGCAGGGTTACCGCAGCGAGCAGTACTTC; j_call: TRBJ2-7; clone_size: -; d_call: -; v_call: TRBV11-3
cdr3_aa: CASSLVAGGFIDEQFF; cdr3_nt: TGTGCCAGCAGCTTAGTAGCGGGGGGATTTATTGATGAGCAGTTCTTC; j_call: TRBJ2-1; clone_size: once; d_call: TRBD2; v_call: TRBV7-9
cdr3_aa: CASGFGVGEAFF; cdr3_nt: TGTGCTAGTGGTTTCGGGGTCGGTGAAGCTTTCTTT; j_call: TRBJ1-1; clone_size: -; d_call: -; v_call: TRBV12-5
cdr3_aa: CASTSRDRFNEKLFF; cdr3_nt: TGTGCCAGCACCTCCCGTGACAGATTTAATGAAAAACTGTTTTTT; j_call: TRBJ1-4; clone_size: -; d_call: -; v_call: TRBV7-8
cdr3_aa: CASSQRPGGYGYTF; cdr3_nt: TGTGCCAGCAGCCAACGCCCAGGGGGCTATGGCTACACCTTC; j_call: TRBJ1-2; clone_size: -; d_call: TRBD1; v_call: TRBV28
cdr3_aa: CASSFSRGNTEAFF; cdr3_nt: TGTGCCAGCAGTTTTAGTAGGGGAAACACTGAAGCTTTCTTT; j_call: TRBJ1-1; clone_size: -; d_call: -; v_call: TRBV28